This entry describes one T cell receptor (beta chain). Its antigen is still unknown. This specimen belongs to a study of OX40 agonist ivuxolimab in advanced cancers. Study in general: Dose-escalation patients suffered from hepatocellular carcinoma, melanoma, renal cell or head and neck cancer. Study-wide findings and caveats: Specificity for antigen went undetermined in the expanded peripheral T cells.

Profiled with immunoSEQ multiplex PCR; TCRdb holds only in-frame clones, not every one. The sample yields about 36,000 clones, around nine tenths seen once. Germline V gives CDR1 SEHNR, CDR2 FQNEAQ (reference sequence). The ends lost 3 bases at V and 6 bases at J; junction bases unmatched: 5. The CDR3 has 13 amino acids. The clonotype originates from an adult with an advanced solid tumor such as melanoma, head and neck, liver or kidney cancer. Sequences were derived from CD4+ or CD8+ T cells sorted from blood, sampled in a trial of the OX40 agonist ivuxolimab. The chain couples TRBV7-9 to TRBJ2-7, with 7 nucleotides matching TRBD2. CDR3 protein: CASSFGGSSEQYF. The CDR3 DNA is TGTGCCAGCAGCTTCGGCGGGAGCTCCGAGCAGTACTTC. Looking up the rest from reference TRBV7-9 and TRBJ2-7 gives the full variable domain: DTGVSQNPRHKITKRGQNVTFRCDPISEHNRLYWYRQTLGQGPEFLTYFQNEAQLEKSRLLSDRFSAERPKGSFSTLEIQRTEQGDSAMYLCASSFGGSSEQYFGPGTRLTVT.